This entry features one T cell receptor beta chain sequence. The naive CD8 fraction comprised CD45RO-negative cells positively selected for CCR7 and excluded terminally differentiated effector memory CD45RA+ cells. Sequencing was performed with immunoSEQ multiplex PCR; in TCRdb, only in-frame clones are kept and a portion is missing. The sample includes approximately 1.9 million clones, just under 95% of them seen just once. The data were obtained in a study of shared clonotypes between healthy human individuals. Across the whole study: Ranging from 18 to 49 in age, donors were two women and a few men. Plates per donor: three CD4 naive, three CD4 memory, two CD8 naive, one CD8 memory.

CDR3 size: 17 residues. The germline gives CDR1 SEHNR, CDR2 FQNEAQ (reference sequence). V was shortened by 4 bases and J by 8 bases, with 24 bases between the two germline ends. Sequences were obtained from naive CD8+ T cells from PBMCs. The TCR comes from a man aged 18 to 29 in good health. Some clones in this sample may be carry-over from other donors' samples. The chain uses TRBV7-9 and TRBJ2-1, with TRBD2 as a possible D gene (5 bases). In DNA, the CDR3 is TGTGCCAGCAGCTGGACCTCTGGACTCCTTAGCGTGGATGAGCAGTTCTTC. Translation gives CASSWTSGLLSVDEQFF.